This T cell receptor beta chain was identified during a study of OX40 agonist ivuxolimab in advanced cancers. In terms of the full investigation: Ivuxolimab was an agonistic, fully human IgG2 monoclonal antibody directed against OX40 (CD134), a costimulatory receptor. Intravenous ivuxolimab was administered to patients every 2 weeks at six dose levels: 0.01, 0.1, 0.3, 1.5, 3 and 10 mg/kg. Among the roughly 50 dose-escalation patients, 19 had hepatocellular carcinoma, 15 or so melanoma, 9 renal cell carcinoma and 9 head and neck cancer. In the dose-escalation cohort, 82.7% of patients were male, and the mean age was around 60 years, with a range of about 23 to 80. Prior anti-PD-1, anti-PD-L1 or anti-CTLA-4 therapy was permitted, and checkpoint inhibitors had been received by about two fifths of dose-escalation patients. Three dose-escalation patients achieved partial responses, one with hepatocellular carcinoma and two with cutaneous melanoma. The point of sequencing TCRbeta in the periphery was to test whether ivuxolimab changed TCR sequence diversity and drove clonal T-cell expansion. The monotherapy dose-escalation portion (N ≈ 52 patients) of the phase I ivuxolimab trial is reported in the paper. What the work shows at the level of the full study, not this receptor alone: The antigen specificity of the clonally expanded peripheral T cells was not determined. At doses of 0.1 to 3.0 mg/kg, clonal expansion of both CD4+ and CD8+ blood T cells was observed from baseline to week 6. After ivuxolimab, CD8+ T cells had more expanded clones than CD4+ T cells on average. Low levels of normalized T-cell clonal expansion were also seen in some patients who did not respond. Partial responders in the 0.1-3.0 mg/kg groups had among the lowest normalized peripheral clonal expansion, especially among CD8+ T cells.

V loses 1 base, J loses 1 base, and the germline ends lie 14 bases apart. For CDR1 and CDR2, the germline V gene lists SNHLY and FYNNEI. The CDR3 spans 17 residues, from the cysteine through the phenylalanine. Only the CDR3 portion is preserved as DNA: 51 bases, with reading frame beginning at the first base. The trial excluded patients who had a history of autoimmune disease or who were on systemic immunosuppression. Peripheral blood for TCR sequencing was drawn from every dose cohort at baseline, at cycle 4 day 1 and at cycle 7 day 1. Samples came from an open-label, multicenter, first-in-human phase I dose-escalation trial of ivuxolimab. The trial enrolled adults with locally advanced or metastatic head and neck squamous cell, hepatocellular, melanoma or renal cell carcinoma. Before TCR sequencing, CD4+ T cells and CD8+ T cells were sorted from peripheral blood as separate populations. Genomic DNA was isolated from the sorted cells so that the TCRbeta CDR3 region could be sequenced. The immunoSEQ Assay was used to sequence the TCRbeta CDR3 regions. In its TCRdb copy, this immuneACCESS table keeps in-frame sequences only and misses some clones. Where compared with another copy, unresolved V genes explain less than half of these, and the others have no known cause. The sample table contains about 70,000 clones; only one count was recorded for around 90% of them. The ten biggest clones cover under 3% of the sample.

A note on this clone: Its specific antigen is unknown. Base qualities are missing; no much larger clone stands one base away.

The chain employs TRBV2 and TRBJ2-1; TRBD1 is possibly the D segment (5 matching bases). The TCR originated in an adult with an advanced solid tumor such as melanoma, head and neck, liver or kidney cancer. This material consisted of CD4+ or CD8+ T cells sorted from blood, taken in a trial of the OX40 agonist ivuxolimab. The bases are TGTGCCAGCAGTGAAGAGGGGCTGTTTACTTCCTACAATGAGCAGTTCTTC. It translates as CASSEEGLFTSYNEQFF.